One and the same sample provided the 18 T cell receptor beta chains below, sequenced in a study of response to subunit inactivated influenza vaccine. TCRdb redid the calling of the RT-PCR reads with MiXCR, one entry per CDR3 protein. The table lists approximately 500,000 distinct CDR3 sequences, 12% to 15% of them singletons, with around 10% in the top ten. The material sequenced was PBMCs from blood, taken approximately 12 days after vaccination. These receptors were taken from a man aged 45-60 years who received an inactivated influenza vaccine.

This clonotype was detected a few times. V and J are TRBV5-1 and TRBJ1-1; D is perhaps TRBD1 (5 bases). The germline V and J ends were trimmed by 4 bases and 4 bases, with 17 bases remaining between them. Germline V gene lookup returns CDR1 SGHRS and CDR2 YFSETQ. The CDR3 totals 15 residues. CDR3 loop: CASSPVGAGSTEAFF. CDR3 DNA sequence: TGCGCCAGCAGCCCCGTTGGGGCAGGATCCACTGAAGCTTTCTTT.

This clonotype was observed a handful of times. This sequence joins TRBV10-3 and TRBJ2-3; D remains unclear. The CDR3 has 14 residues. The germline gives CDR1 ENHRY, CDR2 SYGVKD. V dropped 6 bases and J dropped 3 bases, with 13 bases sitting between them. The CDR3 DNA reads as TGTGCCATCAGCGGCCCCACCTGGACAGATACGCAGTATTTT. Translated: CAISGPTWTDTQYF.

The J gene is TRBJ2-1, the V gene TRBV29-1, with D possibly being TRBD2 (6 bases). The length of the CDR3 is 14 residues. Germline CDR1 SQVTM, CDR2 ANQGSEA. V was clipped by 4 bases and J by 6 bases, with 16 bases between them. DNA for the CDR3: TGCAGCGTTGGCCCCCCGACTAGTTCCAATGAGCAGTTCTTC. Translated: CSVGPPTSSNEQFF.

The chain couples TRBV6-2 or TRBV6-3 to TRBJ2-2, with 7 bases lining up with TRBD2. The length of the CDR3 is 14 residues. With V trimmed by 6 bases and J by 4 bases, 5 bases remained unmatched. Looked up from germline, CDR1 is MNHEY and CDR2 is SVGEGT. CDR3 nucleotide sequence: TGTGCCAGCAGGTGGACTAGTGGCACCGGGGAGCTGTTTTTT. Residues: CASRWTSGTGELFF.

This clonotype came up a few times. The chain is built from TRBV7-9 and TRBJ1-1; 8 positions agree with TRBD1. The CDR3 is 17 residues long. From germline, CDR1 is SEHNR and CDR2 FQNEAQ (reference sequence). The trim removed 3 bases at V and 5 bases at J, leaving 14 bases unmatched. The CDR3 nucleotides are TGTGCCAGCAGCTTCCCCTACGGAGGACAGGGTCTTACTGAAGCTTTCTTT. It is translated as CASSFPYGGQGLTEAFF. The full variable domain, its missing parts supplied by reference TRBV7-9 and TRBJ1-1, is DTGVSQNPRHKITKRGQNVTFRCDPISEHNRLYWYRQTLGQGPEFLTYFQNEAQLEKSRLLSDRFSAERPKGSFSTLEIQRTEQGDSAMYLCASSFPYGGQGLTEAFFGQGTRLTVV.

This chain connects TRBV29-1 to TRBJ2-5; 9 nucleotides agree with TRBD1. This CDR3 spans 14 amino acids. Trimming at V came to 7 bases and at J to 5 bases, leaving 11 bases not matched to a gene. Looked up from germline, CDR1 is SQVTM and CDR2 is ANQGSEA. The CDR3 here is CSAGLTGGSETQYF. In DNA form, the CDR3 reads TGCAGCGCCGGCCTGACAGGGGGGTCGGAGACCCAGTACTTC.

The CDR3 spells CASRASGGTDTQYF. CDR3 bases: TGTGCCAGCAGAGCTAGCGGGGGCACAGATACGCAGTATTTT. The chain combines TRBV6-1 with TRBJ2-3, with TRBD2 matching over 9 bases. CDR1 is MNHNS, CDR2 SASEGT, per germline. V shed 6 bases and J 1 base; nucleotides not matched to a gene: 2. The CDR3 runs 14 residues.

This clonotype was picked up a small number of times. This chain connects TRBV7-3 to TRBJ2-3; no clear D. V shed 6 bases and J shed 4 bases, with 8 bases lying between them. Germline V gene sequence: CDR1 SGHTA, CDR2 FQGTGA. There are 12 residues in the CDR3. CDR3 sequence reads: CASRFNPDTQYF. The CDR3 bases are TGTGCCAGCAGATTCAACCCAGATACGCAGTATTTT. Full variable domain (missing parts from reference TRBV7-3 and TRBJ2-3): GAGVSQTPSNKVTEKGKYVELRCDPISGHTALYWYRQSLGQGPEFLIYFQGTGAADDSGLPNDRFFAVRPEGSVSTLKIQRTERGDSAVYLCASRFNPDTQYFGPGTRLTVL.

In this sample, this clonotype turned up a few times. V gene TRBV5-1 combines with J gene TRBJ1-6, with D unclear. This CDR3 comprises 15 residues. Trimming removed 0 bases at V and 6 bases at J, with 10 bases between. CDR1 SGHRS and CDR2 YFSETQ come from the germline V gene. The CDR3 DNA reads as TGCGCCAGCAGCTTGGGTGGTTCTAGTAATTCACCCCTCCACTTT. Amino acid sequence: CASSLGGSSNSPLHF.

This clonotype has only a few counts. The chain joins TRBV3-1 to TRBJ1-1; possible D gene TRBD1, 6 bases. V gave up 0 bases and J gave up 10 bases, with 6 bases separating them. The germline V gene encodes CDR1 LGHDT and CDR2 YNNKEL (reference sequence). This CDR3 contains 11 residues. The CDR3 is CASSQEGGAFF. As DNA, the CDR3 is TGTGCCAGCAGCCAAGAAGGGGGAGCTTTCTTT. The complete variable domain, with remaining parts taken from reference TRBV3-1 and TRBJ1-1, reads DTAVSQTPKYLVTQMGNDKSIKCEQNLGHDTMYWYKQDSKKFLKIMFSYNNKELIINETVPNRFSPKSPDKAHLNLHINSLELGDSAVYFCASSQEGGAFFGQGTRLTVV.

This clonotype was observed a few times. The chain couples TRBV18 to TRBJ2-7; 11 nucleotides align to TRBD2. Germline V CDR1 and CDR2: KGHSH, LQKENI. V shed 3 bases, J shed 4 bases, and the junction held 5 bases outside the gene matches. CDR3 size: 15 residues. The CDR3 reads CASSPGLAARYEQYF. CDR3 nucleotide sequence: TGTGCCAGCTCACCGGGACTAGCGGCTAGGTACGAGCAGTACTTC.

CDR3 in amino acids: CASSAYSGGALFYEQYF. The CDR3 bases are TGTGCCAGCAGTGCCTATAGCGGGGGGGCCCTTTTTTACGAGCAGTACTTC. The rearrangement uses TRBV6-4 and TRBJ2-7; 11 nucleotides line up with TRBD2. Germline V gene sequence: CDR1 MRHNA, CDR2 SNTAGT. The V gene end was trimmed by 4 bases and the J gene end by 4 bases; junction bases not matched to a gene: 12. The CDR3 loop spans 17 amino acids.

This chain joins TRBV12-3 or TRBV12-4 and TRBJ2-7, with D perhaps matching TRBD2 (7 bases). Trimming took off 4 bases at V and 2 bases at J, with 9 bases between the two ends. This CDR3 region has 13 residues. In nucleotides, the CDR3 is TGTGCCAGCAGTTGGGGGGGGCCCTACGAGCAGTACTTC. Its protein product is CASSWGGPYEQYF.

J is TRBJ1-5 and V is TRBV6-2 or TRBV6-3; 7 bases map to TRBD1. The length of the CDR3 is 16 residues. Trimming cost V 4 bases and J 3 bases; bases outside gene matches: 9. The germline V gene has CDR1 MNHEY and CDR2 SVGEGT. The CDR3 is CASSSPLTGYNQPQHF. CDR3 nucleotides: TGTGCCAGCAGTTCCCCTCTGACAGGGTACAATCAGCCCCAGCATTTT.

The rearrangement joins TRBV15 to TRBJ2-3; 11 bases map to TRBD1. CDR1 LNHNV and CDR2 YYDKDF come from the germline V gene (reference sequence). The length of the CDR3 is 21 residues. Losses at the gene ends were 1 base for V and 2 bases for J; bases not matched to a gene: 17. CDR3 nucleotide sequence: TGTGCCACCAGCAGAGGGACAGGGGGCGCAGGGCTAGCGGGAATCACAGATACGCAGTATTTT. This encodes CATSRGTGGAGLAGITDTQYF.

This clonotype was recorded many times. CDR3 in amino acids: CASSFGLLQPYHTGELFF. CDR3 in DNA: TGTGCCAGCAGTTTTGGACTACTCCAACCCTATCACACCGGGGAGCTGTTTTTT. The chain joins TRBV6-2 or TRBV6-3 to TRBJ2-2, with a tentative D call TRBD2 (6 bases). This CDR3 is built from 18 residues. V was shortened by 4 bases and J by 3 bases, with 21 bases between the two germline ends. Germline V gene data show CDR1 as MNHEY and CDR2 as SVGEGT.

This chain uses TRBV5-1 with TRBJ2-5; D unclear. Trimming cost V 0 bases and J 0 bases, with 6 bases left between them. CDR3 length equals 14 residues. Germline V gives CDR1 SGHRS, CDR2 YFSETQ. The CDR3 DNA sequence: TGCGCCAGCAGCTTGGAGGGTCACCAAGAGACCCAGTACTTC. It is translated as CASSLEGHQETQYF.

This clonotype was seen more than once but under ten times. V gene TRBV4-2 combines with J gene TRBJ2-2; D remains ambiguous. Germline CDR1 reads LGHNA; CDR2 reads YNFKEQ. Trimming stripped 4 bases from V and 5 bases from J, with 17 bases between. This CDR3 is 16 amino acids long. The CDR3, as DNA: TGTGCCAGCAGCCCCTTCACCTCTTTTGGGACCGGGGAGCTGTTTTTT. It codes for CASSPFTSFGTGELFF.